Sequencing of this T cell receptor (beta chain) was carried out in a study of T-cell memory formation after mild COVID-19 (dated by TCRdb to the early 2020s). In the study overall: Most TCR sequence clusters were specific to one of the two donors. Longitudinal TCRalpha and TCRbeta repertoire sequencing tracked T-cell clones expanding and contracting after mild COVID-19 in a couple of donors. Two young, previously healthy adult volunteers, one female and one male, were included in the cohort. The research as a whole found: Some responding clones were detected in pre-infection memory, which suggested that pre-existing cross-reactive memory T cells had joined the SARS-CoV-2 response. SARS-CoV-2 specificity of the second-wave clones peaking on day 37 was not confirmed. Clones contracting from day 15 to 85 had balanced CD4/CD8 phenotypes, while a second wave expanding from day 15 to 37 was biased towards CD4+. Contracting CD4+ clones turned up mainly in the CM and EM memory subsets, whereas EMRA was where CD8+ clones were enriched. Only a couple of mild cases were covered in the study, and larger cohorts including severe cases with pre-infection samples were considered necessary.

Concerning this clonotype: Its antigen remains undetermined. Base qualities are not recorded, but no much larger clone differs from it by a single base.

CDR1 and CDR2, looked up from the germline V gene, are KGHDR and SFDVKD. Relative to germline, V is 5 bases shorter and J is 3 bases shorter, with 9 bases between their ends. Counted from cysteine to phenylalanine, this CDR3 has 14 amino acids. Of all the DNA, just the CDR3 is kept, 42 bases in frame from base 1. Ficoll-Paque density gradient centrifugation was the method used to isolate PBMCs. TCRdb shows the sequencer as Illumina NovaSeq 6000. TCRalpha and TCRbeta cDNA libraries were built by 5'RACE with constant-segment primers, adding sample barcodes and unique molecular identifiers. Trizol reagent was used to extract RNA from every sample. Libraries were amplified in two PCR steps, with a second sample barcode and Illumina TruSeq adapters added in the second step. Sequencing of the libraries was done on an Illumina NovaSeq, producing 2 x 150 bp paired-end reads. The authors' analysis ran thus. Demultiplexing of reads and collapsing into UMI-guided consensus sequences were performed with migec v1.2.7. With mixcr v2.1.11, UMI consensuses were aligned to TRA and TRB V and J templates and assembled into clonotypes. Clonotypes were classified as expanded or contracted when called significant by both edgeR and NoisET, with noise models trained on biological replicates. For edgeR calls, a false discovery rate-adjusted p below 0.01 and a log2 fold-change threshold of 1 were applied. As an exploratory analysis of dynamics, PCA with hierarchical clustering was applied to max-normalized trajectories of the 1000 most abundant clonotypes. Each responding clone was given a CD4 or CD8 phenotype based on the CD4+ and CD8+ repertoires, which had been sequenced separately. Using fastp trimming at Q25 and MiXCR clonotype assembly, TCRdb reanalyzed the public sequencing data and kept in-frame beta chains. Every CDR3 protein is listed once, alongside the most common genes and DNA of its rows. The V and J calls were determined by TCRdb, not by the authors. This sample holds fewer than 250,000 distinct CDR3 sequences; 15% to 19% were observed only once. The ten largest clones add up to 2.1% of the sample.

Sequences were obtained from PBMCs or a T cell subset sorted from them (not recorded which). The V and J segments used are TRBV24-1 and TRBJ2-2; a weak D assignment points to TRBD1 (6 bases agree). The TCR was taken from an adult woman who had mild COVID-19 (a few samples of this study predate the infection). The sample titles of this study are shuffled in the database, so cell type and time point are left out; the donor was told from shared clones. CDR3 protein: CATSGDTYTGELFF. Read as DNA, the sequence is TGTGCCACCAGTGGGGACACCTACACCGGGGAGCTGTTTTTT.